This T cell receptor (beta chain) originates from a study of T cell repertoires in cytomegalovirus infection. On this clonotype: As yet, its antigen is unknown.

Trimming stripped 6 bases from V and 4 bases from J, with 7 bases between. The CDR3 contains 11 residues. Germline lookup yields CDR1 SEHNR and CDR2 FQNEAQ (reference sequence). TCRdb processed the reads anew with MiXCR; each CDR3 protein has one entry. The sample carries around 570,000 distinct CDR3 sequences, about 39% recorded once. The material was cultured PBMCs, obtained from culture after CMV antigen stimulation. This sequence originates from a human donor in good health (CMV status not recorded). Some clones in this sample may be carry-over from other donors' samples. The J gene is TRBJ2-7, the V gene TRBV7-9; no definite D call. CDR3 residues: CASREQYEQYF. The CDR3 nucleotides are TGTGCCAGCAGGGAACAATACGAGCAGTACTTC.